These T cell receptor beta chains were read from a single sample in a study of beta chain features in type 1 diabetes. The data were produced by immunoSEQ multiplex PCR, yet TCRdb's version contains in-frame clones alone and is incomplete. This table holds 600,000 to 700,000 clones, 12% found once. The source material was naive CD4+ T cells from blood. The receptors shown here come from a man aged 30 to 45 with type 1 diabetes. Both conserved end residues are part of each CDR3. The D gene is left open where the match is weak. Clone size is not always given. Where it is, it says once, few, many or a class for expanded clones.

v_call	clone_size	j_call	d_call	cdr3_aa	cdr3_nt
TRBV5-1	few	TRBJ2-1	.	CASSLAGGDSYNEQFF	TGCGCCAGCAGCTTGGCCGGCGGGGACTCCTACAATGAGCAGTTCTTC
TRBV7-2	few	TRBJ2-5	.	CASSLLKTQYF	TGTGCCAGCAGCTTATTGAAGACCCAGTACTTC
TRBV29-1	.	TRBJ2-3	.	CSVARTNTDTQYF	TGCAGCGTTGCAAGGACAAACACAGATACGCAGTATTTT
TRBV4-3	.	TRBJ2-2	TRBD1	CASSQVDRSTGELFF	TGCGCCAGCAGCCAAGTGGACAGGTCCACCGGGGAGCTGTTTTTT
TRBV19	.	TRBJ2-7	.	CASRGRLYEQYF	TGTGCCAGCCGGGGACGCTTATACGAGCAGTACTTC
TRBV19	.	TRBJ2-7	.	CASRASDLYEQYF	TGTGCTAGTAGGGCTAGCGACCTATACGAGCAGTACTTC
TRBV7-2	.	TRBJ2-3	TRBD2	CASSYLTSGGATDTQYF	TGTGCCAGCAGTTATCTGACTAGCGGGGGGGCCACAGATACGCAGTATTTT
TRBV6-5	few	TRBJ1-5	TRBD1	CASRSTGGNQPQHF	TGTGCCAGCAGGTCGACAGGGGGCAATCAGCCCCAGCATTTT
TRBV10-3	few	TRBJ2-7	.	CAISERGAEGEQYF	TGTGCCATCAGTGAGCGGGGGGCGGAGGGCGAGCAGTACTTC
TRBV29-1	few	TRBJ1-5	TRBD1	CSVEGTGGQPQHF	TGCAGCGTTGAGGGGACAGGGGGACAGCCCCAGCATTTT
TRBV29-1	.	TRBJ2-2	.	CSVASGQNTGELFF	TGCAGCGTAGCCTCGGGACAGAACACCGGGGAGCTGTTTTTT
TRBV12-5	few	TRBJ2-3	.	CASGDSLGADTQYF	TGTGCTAGTGGCGACAGCCTGGGGGCAGATACGCAGTATTTT
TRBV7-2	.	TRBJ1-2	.	CASSLVRDANTGYTF	TGTGCCAGCAGCTTAGTTCGGGACGCCAATACAGGCTACACCTTC
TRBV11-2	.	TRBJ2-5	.	CASSLGQQETQYF	TGTGCCAGCAGCTTAGGGCAACAAGAGACCCAGTACTTC
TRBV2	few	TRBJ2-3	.	CASSAGWRDTDTQYF	TGTGCCAGCAGTGCAGGGTGGCGGGACACAGATACGCAGTATTTT
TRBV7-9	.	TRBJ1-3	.	CASSLGVGTGNTIYF	TGTGCCAGCAGCTTAGGGGTGGGTACCGGAAACACCATATATTTT
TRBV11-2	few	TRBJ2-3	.	CASSLAGDTQYF	TGTGCCAGCAGCTTAGCCGGGGATACGCAGTATTTT
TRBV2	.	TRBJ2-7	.	CASQGVSSYEQYF	TGTGCCAGCCAGGGCGTGAGCTCCTACGAGCAGTACTTC
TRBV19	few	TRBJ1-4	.	CASTGIGEKLFF	TGTGCCAGTACGGGGATCGGTGAAAAACTGTTTTTT
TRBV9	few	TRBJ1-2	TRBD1	CASSVGTGGPYGYTF	TGTGCCAGCAGCGTAGGGACAGGGGGTCCCTATGGCTACACCTTC
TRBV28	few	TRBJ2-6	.	CASKVPGANVLAF	TGTGCCAGCAAGGTCCCTGGGGCCAACGTCCTGGCTTTC
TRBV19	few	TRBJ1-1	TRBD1	CASSRDRENTEAFF	TGTGCCAGTAGCCGGGACAGGGAGAACACTGAAGCTTTCTTT
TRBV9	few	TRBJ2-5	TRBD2	CASSVGGGEGGETQYF	TGTGCCAGCAGCGTAGGTGGTGGGGAGGGTGGAGAGACCCAGTACTTC
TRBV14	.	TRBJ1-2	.	CASSPGGGYGYTF	TGTGCCAGCAGCCCTGGTGGGGGCTATGGCTACACCTTC
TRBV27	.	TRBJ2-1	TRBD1	CASRRGQGPSSYNEQFF	TGTGCCAGCAGGAGGGGACAGGGGCCTAGCTCCTACAATGAGCAGTTCTTC
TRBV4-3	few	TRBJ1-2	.	CASSRGLTASVSLGYGYTF	TGCGCCAGCAGCCGAGGGTTAACAGCTTCTGTCTCTCTAGGCTATGGCTACACCTTC
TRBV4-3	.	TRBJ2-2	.	CASSQDSPWGANTGELFF	TGCGCCAGCAGCCAAGATTCACCTTGGGGAGCGAACACCGGGGAGCTGTTTTTT
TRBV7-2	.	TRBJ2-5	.	CASSFSEIETQYF	TGTGCCAGCAGCTTTTCGGAGATAGAGACCCAGTACTTC
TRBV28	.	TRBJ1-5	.	CASRRFEGVQPQHF	TGTGCCAGCAGGCGGTTTGAAGGTGTACAACCCCAGCATTTT
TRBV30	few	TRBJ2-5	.	CAWNPGPQETQYF	TGTGCCTGGAACCCGGGGCCGCAAGAGACCCAGTACTTC
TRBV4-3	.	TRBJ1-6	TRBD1	CASSQGRQGESPLHF	TGCGCCAGCAGCCAAGGGAGACAGGGTGAATCACCCCTCCACTTT
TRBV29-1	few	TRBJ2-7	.	CSVGLYGEQYF	TGCAGCGTTGGGCTTTACGGCGAGCAGTACTTC
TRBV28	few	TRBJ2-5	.	CASMNGRSRETQYF	TGTGCCAGCATGAACGGACGCTCACGGGAGACCCAGTACTTC
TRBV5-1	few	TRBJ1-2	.	CASSTVGGNYGYTF	TGCGCCAGCAGCACGGTTGGGGGTAACTATGGCTACACCTTC
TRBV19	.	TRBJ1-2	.	CASSPPRRGDGYTF	TGTGCCAGTAGTCCCCCGCGCAGGGGCGATGGCTACACCTTC
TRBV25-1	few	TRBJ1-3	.	CASFGNTIYF	TGTGCCAGCTTTGGAAACACCATATATTTT
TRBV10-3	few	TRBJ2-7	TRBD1	CAISASPGGDEQYF	TGTGCCATCAGTGCCTCTCCAGGGGGCGACGAGCAGTACTTC
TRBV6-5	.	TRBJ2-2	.	CASIRSFRELFF	TGTGCCAGCATTAGAAGTTTCCGGGAGCTGTTTTTT
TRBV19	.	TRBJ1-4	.	CASSIPATNEKLFF	TGTGCCAGTAGTATCCCCGCAACTAATGAAAAACTGTTTTTT
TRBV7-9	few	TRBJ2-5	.	CATSKGGAETQYF	TGTGCCACTTCAAAGGGGGGCGCGGAGACCCAGTACTTC